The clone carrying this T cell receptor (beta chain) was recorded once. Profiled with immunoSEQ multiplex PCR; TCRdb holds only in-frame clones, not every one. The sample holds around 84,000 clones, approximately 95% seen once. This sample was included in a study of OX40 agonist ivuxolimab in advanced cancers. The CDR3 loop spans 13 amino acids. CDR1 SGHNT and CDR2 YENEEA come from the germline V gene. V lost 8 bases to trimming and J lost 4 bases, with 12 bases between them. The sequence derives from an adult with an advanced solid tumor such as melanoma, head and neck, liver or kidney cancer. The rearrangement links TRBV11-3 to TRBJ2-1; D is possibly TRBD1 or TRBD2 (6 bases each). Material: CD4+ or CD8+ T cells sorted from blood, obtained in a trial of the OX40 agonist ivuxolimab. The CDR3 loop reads CASGGTLYNEQFF. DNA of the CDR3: TGTGCCAGCGGGGGGACACTATACAATGAGCAGTTCTTC.